These T cell receptor beta chains were read from a single sample in a study of blood T cells in healthy people across ages. TCRdb fed the 5' RACE reads into MiXCR, producing one record per CDR3 protein. The sample carries around 1,900,000 distinct CDR3 sequences, roughly 43% recorded once. What was sequenced was blood. These receptors were obtained from a human donor in good health. Each CDR3 is given without its conserved first and last residue. Not every row has a clone size; where given, it reads once, few, many or a size class.

>NA|TRBV20-1
SARRTAYGYT
>NA|TRBV2
ASRERASSYEQY
>few|TRBV7-9
ASSPPSSVDTQY
>NA|TRBV4-3
ASSRGQTGGGKNIQY
>NA|TRBV12-3/TRBV12-4
ASRSRLSNYGYT
>few|TRBV28
ASRVTGAYNEQF
>NA|TRBV10-3
AIAGTSGETQY
>NA|TRBV4-1
ASSDTGGWQPQH
>NA|TRBV12-3/TRBV12-4
ASSPIDFQYNEQF
>NA|TRBV7-3
ASSPPGEGTEAF
>few|TRBV4-1
ASSQAPPNPGQAGYT
>NA|TRBV10-3
AISESNRVHYGYT
>NA|TRBV5-1
ASSSAGVSGANVLT
>NA|TRBV2
ASSKLTGAYNEQF
>NA|TRBV5-1
ASSDLGNTEAF
>NA|TRBV4-2
ASSQEILRQGAETQY
>few|TRBV7-2
ASSLWGGRGNDEQF
>few|TRBV6-1
ASGTSGGYNEQF
>few|TRBV4-3
ASSQDSNRANTEAF
>many|TRBV14
ASSQEFQWVYEQY
>NA|TRBV5-1
ASSDLTRGTEAF
>once|TRBV18
ASSPHPRQPQH
>NA|TRBV4-3
ASSQDLSRGGETQY
>few|TRBV5-1
ASSLGDRITYEQY
>NA|TRBV20-1
SARGGSTYEQY
>NA|TRBV12-3/TRBV12-4
TSSGAPGIRGYGYT
>many|TRBV2
ASSVGTGYTEAF
>NA|TRBV12-3/TRBV12-4
ASSWRGQGGREKLF
>NA|TRBV29-1
SVLSDSNYGYT
>NA|TRBV7-2
ASSLVGGRLAYGYT
>NA|TRBV7-2
AGSKDSSPSDTQY
>NA|TRBV10-3
AISGLNTEAF
>NA|TRBV7-3
ASSLSGGPPYEQY
>few|TRBV4-3
ASSQDYTPGVSLF